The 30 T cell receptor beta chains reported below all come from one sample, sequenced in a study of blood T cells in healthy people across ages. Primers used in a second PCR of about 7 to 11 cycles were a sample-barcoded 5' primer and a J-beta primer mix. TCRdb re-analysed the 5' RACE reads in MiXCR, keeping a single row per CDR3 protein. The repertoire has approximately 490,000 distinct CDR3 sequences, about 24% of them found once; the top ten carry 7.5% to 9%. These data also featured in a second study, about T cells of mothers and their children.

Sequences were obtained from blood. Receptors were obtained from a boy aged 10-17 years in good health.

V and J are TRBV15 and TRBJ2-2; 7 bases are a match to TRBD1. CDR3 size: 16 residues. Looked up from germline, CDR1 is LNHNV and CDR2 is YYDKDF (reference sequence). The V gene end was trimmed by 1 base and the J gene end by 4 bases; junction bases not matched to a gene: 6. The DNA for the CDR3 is TGTGCCACCAGCAGAGGACGTCCAGGGGGCACCGGGGAGCTGTTTTTT. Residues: CATSRGRPGGTGELFF.

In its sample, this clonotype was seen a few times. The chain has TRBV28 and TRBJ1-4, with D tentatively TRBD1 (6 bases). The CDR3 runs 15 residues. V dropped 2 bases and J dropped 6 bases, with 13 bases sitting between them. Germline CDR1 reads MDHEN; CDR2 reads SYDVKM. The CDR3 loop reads CASSLNRVGHEKLFF. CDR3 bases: TGTGCCAGCAGTTTAAACAGGGTAGGCCATGAAAAACTGTTTTTT.

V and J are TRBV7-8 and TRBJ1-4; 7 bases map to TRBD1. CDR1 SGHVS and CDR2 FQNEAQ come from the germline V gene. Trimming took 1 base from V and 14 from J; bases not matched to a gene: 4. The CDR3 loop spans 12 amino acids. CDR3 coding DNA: TGTGCCAGCAGCTTAGTGACAGGGAGGCTGTTTTTT. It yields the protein CASSLVTGRLFF.

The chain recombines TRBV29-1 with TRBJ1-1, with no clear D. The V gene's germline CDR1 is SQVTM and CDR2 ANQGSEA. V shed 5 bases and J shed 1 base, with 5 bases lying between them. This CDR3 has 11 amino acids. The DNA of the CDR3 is TGCAGCGTTCACGAGAACACTGAAGCTTTCTTT. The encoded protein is CSVHENTEAFF. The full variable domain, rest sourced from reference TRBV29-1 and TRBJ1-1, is SAVISQKPSRDICQRGTSLTIQCQVDSQVTMMFWYRQQPGQSLTLIATANQGSEATYESGFVIDKFPISRPNLTFSTLTVSNMSPEDSSIYLCSVHENTEAFFGQGTRLTVV.

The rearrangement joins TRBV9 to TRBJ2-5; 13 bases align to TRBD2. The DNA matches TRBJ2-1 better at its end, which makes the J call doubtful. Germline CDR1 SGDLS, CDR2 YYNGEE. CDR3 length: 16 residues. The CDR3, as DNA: TGTGCCAGCAGTCGTTCTACTAGCGGGAGGGGAAATCAGCAGTTCTTC. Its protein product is CASSRSTSGRGNQQFF.

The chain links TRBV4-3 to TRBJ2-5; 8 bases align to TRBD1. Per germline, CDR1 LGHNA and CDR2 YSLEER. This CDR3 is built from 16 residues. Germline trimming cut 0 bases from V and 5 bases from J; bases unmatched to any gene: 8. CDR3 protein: CASSQEGRGPSETQYF. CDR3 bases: TGCGCCAGCAGCCAAGAGGGCAGGGGGCCGAGTGAGACCCAGTACTTC.

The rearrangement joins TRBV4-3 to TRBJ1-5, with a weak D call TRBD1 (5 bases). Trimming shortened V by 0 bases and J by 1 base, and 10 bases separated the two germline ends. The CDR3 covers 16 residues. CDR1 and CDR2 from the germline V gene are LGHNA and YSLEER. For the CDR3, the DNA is TGCGCCAGCAGCCAAGATTCCGGGGGGAGCAATCAGCCCCAGCATTTT. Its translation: CASSQDSGGSNQPQHF.

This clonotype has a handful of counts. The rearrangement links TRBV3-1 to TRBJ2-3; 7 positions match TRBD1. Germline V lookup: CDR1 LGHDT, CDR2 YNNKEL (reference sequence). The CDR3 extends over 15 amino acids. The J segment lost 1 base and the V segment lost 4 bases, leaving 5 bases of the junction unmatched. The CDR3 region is CASSPRQGGTDTQYF. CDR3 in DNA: TGTGCCAGCAGCCCAAGACAGGGAGGCACAGATACGCAGTATTTT.

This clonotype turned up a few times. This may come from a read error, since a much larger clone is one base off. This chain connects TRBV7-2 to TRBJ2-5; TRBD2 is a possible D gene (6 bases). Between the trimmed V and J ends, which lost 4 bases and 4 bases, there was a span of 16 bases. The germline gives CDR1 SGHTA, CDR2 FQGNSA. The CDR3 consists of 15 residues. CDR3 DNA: TGTGCCAGCAGCTCACGGGGCGGACTATCAGAGACCCAGTACTTC. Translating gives CASSSRGGLSETQYF.

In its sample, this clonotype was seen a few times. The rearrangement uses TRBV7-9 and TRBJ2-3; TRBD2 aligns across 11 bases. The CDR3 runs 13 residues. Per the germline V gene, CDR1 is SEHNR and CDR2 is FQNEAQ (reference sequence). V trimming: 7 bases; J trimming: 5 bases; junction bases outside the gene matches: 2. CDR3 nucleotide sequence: TGTGCCAGCATACTAGCGGGAGTAGATACGCAGTATTTT. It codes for CASILAGVDTQYF.

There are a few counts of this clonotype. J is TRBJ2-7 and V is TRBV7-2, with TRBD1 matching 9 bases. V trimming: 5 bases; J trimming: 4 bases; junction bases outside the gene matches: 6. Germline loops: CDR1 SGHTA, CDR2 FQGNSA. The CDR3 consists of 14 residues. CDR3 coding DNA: TGTGCCAGCAGCGATTGGACAGGGGATTACGAGCAGTACTTC. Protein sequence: CASSDWTGDYEQYF. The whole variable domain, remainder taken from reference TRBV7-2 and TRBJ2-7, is GAGVSQSPSNKVTEKGKDVELRCDPISGHTALYWYRQSLGQGLEFLIYFQGNSAPDKSGLPSDRFSAERTGGSVSTLTIQRTQQEDSAVYLCASSDWTGDYEQYFGPGTRLTVT.

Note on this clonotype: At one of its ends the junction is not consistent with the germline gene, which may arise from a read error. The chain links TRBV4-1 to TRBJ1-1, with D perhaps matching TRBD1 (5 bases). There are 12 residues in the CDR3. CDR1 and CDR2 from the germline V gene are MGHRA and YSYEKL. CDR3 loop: CASSRRGSETFF. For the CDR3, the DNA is TGCGCCAGCAGCCGCCGGGGGTCTGAAACTTTCTTT.

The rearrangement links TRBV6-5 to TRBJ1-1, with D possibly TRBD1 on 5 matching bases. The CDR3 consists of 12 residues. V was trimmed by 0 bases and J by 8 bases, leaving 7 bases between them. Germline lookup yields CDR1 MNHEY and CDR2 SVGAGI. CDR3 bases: TGTGCCAGCAGTTACTCGGGGGGGGAAGCTTTCTTT. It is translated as CASSYSGGEAFF.

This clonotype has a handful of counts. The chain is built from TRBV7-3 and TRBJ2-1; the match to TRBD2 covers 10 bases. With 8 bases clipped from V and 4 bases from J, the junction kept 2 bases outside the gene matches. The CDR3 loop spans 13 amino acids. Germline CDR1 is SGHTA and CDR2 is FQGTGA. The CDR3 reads CASGLAEYNEQFF. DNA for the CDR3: TGTGCCAGCGGACTAGCGGAATACAATGAGCAGTTCTTC.

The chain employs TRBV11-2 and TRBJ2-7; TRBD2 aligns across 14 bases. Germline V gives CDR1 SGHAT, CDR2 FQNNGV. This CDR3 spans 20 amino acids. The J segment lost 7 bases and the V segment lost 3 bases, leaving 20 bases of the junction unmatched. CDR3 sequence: CASSFRVTRTSGRTSGEQYF. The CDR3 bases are TGTGCCAGCAGCTTCAGGGTGACGAGGACTAGCGGGAGGACCTCGGGTGAGCAGTACTTC.

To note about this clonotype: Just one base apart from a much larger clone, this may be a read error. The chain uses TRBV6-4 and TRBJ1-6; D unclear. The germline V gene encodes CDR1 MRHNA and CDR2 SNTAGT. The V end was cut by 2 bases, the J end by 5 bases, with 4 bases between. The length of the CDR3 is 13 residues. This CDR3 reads CASSDGDNSPLHF. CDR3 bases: TGTGCCAGCAGTGACGGGGATAATTCACCCCTCCACTTT.

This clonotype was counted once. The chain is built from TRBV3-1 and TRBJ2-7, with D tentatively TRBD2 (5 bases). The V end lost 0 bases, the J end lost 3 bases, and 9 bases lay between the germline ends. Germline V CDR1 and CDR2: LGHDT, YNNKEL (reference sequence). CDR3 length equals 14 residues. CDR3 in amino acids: CASSQDHRGYEQYF. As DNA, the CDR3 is TGTGCCAGCAGCCAAGATCATCGGGGCTACGAGCAGTACTTC.

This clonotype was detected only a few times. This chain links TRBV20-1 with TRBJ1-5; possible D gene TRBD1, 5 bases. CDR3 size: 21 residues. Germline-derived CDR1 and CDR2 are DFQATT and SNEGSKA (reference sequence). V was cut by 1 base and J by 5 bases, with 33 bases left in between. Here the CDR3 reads CSARGLRLGEGIGERHQPQHF. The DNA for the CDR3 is TGCAGTGCTAGAGGCCTGAGATTAGGGGAAGGAATTGGGGAGAGGCATCAGCCCCAGCATTTT.

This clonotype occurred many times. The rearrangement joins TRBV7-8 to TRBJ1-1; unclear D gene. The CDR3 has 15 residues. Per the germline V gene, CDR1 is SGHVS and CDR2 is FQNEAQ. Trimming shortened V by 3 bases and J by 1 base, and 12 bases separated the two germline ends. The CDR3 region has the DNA TGTGCCAGCAGCTTTATACTTCTGGGGAACACTGAAGCTTTCTTT. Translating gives CASSFILLGNTEAFF.

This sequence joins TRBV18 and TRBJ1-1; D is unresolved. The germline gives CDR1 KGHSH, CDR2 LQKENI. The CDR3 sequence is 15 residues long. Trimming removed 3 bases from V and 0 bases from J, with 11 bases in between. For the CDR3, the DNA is TGTGCCAGCTCACCCCTAAGGGCCATGAACACTGAAGCTTTCTTT. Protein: CASSPLRAMNTEAFF.

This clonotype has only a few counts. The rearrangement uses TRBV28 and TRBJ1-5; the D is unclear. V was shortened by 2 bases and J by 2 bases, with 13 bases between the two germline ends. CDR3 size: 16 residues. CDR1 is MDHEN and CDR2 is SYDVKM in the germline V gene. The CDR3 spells CASSLKAVRGNQPQHF. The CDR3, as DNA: TGTGCCAGCAGTTTAAAAGCAGTCCGGGGCAATCAGCCCCAGCATTTT.

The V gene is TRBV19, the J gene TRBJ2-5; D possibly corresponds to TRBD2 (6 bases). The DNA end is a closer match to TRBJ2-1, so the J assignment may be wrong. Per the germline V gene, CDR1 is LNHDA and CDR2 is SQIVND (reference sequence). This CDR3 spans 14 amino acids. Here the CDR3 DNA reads TGTGCCAGTAGCCCCTGGGGCGGGACCAATGAGCAGTTCTTC. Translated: CASSPWGGTNEQFF.

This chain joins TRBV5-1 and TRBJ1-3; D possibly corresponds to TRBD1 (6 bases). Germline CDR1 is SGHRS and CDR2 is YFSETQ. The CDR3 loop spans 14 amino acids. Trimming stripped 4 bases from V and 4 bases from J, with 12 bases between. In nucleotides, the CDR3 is TGCGCCAGCAGCGAAGGGGGTTCCGGAAACACCATATATTTT. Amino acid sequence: CASSEGGSGNTIYF.

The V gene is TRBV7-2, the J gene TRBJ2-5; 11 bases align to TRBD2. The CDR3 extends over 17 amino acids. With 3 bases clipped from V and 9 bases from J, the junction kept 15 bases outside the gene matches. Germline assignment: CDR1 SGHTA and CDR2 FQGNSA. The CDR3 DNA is TGTGCCAGCAGCTTCGGTAGCGGGGGGGCCGGTAGAAAGGCCCAGTACTTC. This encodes CASSFGSGGAGRKAQYF.

DNA of the CDR3: TGTGCCAGCAGTTACGACCCACAGGGGGTCGGGTATGGCTACACCTTC. Translating gives CASSYDPQGVGYGYTF. This chain uses TRBV6-2 or TRBV6-3 with TRBJ1-2, with TRBD1 matching 8 bases. The CDR3 covers 16 residues. Germline V CDR1 and CDR2: MNHEY, SVGEGT. V was clipped by 2 bases and J by 5 bases; unmatched bases: 10.

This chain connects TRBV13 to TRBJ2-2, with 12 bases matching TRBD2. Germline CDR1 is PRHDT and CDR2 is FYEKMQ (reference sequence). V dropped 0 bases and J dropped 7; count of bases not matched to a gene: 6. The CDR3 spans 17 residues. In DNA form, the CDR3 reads TGTGCCAGCAGCTTAGGCCGTACTAGCGGGAGGTTCGGGGAGCTGTTTTTT. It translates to CASSLGRTSGRFGELFF.

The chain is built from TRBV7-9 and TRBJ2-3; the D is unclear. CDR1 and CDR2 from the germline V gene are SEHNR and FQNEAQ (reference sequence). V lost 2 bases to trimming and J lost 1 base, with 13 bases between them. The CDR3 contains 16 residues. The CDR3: CASSLSRLLRTDTQYF. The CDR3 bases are TGTGCCAGCAGCTTATCCCGGCTTCTGCGCACAGATACGCAGTATTTT.

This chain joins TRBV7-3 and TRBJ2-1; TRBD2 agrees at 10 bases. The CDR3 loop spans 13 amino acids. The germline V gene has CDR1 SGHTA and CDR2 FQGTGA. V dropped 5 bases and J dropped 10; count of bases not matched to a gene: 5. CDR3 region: CASSPGTSAEQFF. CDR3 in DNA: TGTGCCAGCAGCCCCGGGACTAGCGCCGAGCAGTTCTTC.

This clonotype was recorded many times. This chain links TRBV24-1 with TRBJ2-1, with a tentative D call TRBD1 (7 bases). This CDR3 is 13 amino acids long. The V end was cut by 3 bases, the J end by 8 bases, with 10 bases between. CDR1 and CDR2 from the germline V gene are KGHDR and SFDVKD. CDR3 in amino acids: CATSDPGGHEQFF. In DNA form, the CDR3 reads TGTGCCACCAGTGATCCAGGGGGGCATGAGCAGTTCTTC.

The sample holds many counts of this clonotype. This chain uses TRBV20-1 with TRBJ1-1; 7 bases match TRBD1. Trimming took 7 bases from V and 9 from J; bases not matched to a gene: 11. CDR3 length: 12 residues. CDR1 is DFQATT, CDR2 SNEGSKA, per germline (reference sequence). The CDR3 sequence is CSGWLRGSKAFF. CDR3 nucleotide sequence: TGCAGTGGGTGGCTCAGGGGGTCTAAAGCTTTCTTT.